The rows below give T cell receptor beta chains drawn from one sample of a study of identical twins. MiXCR, run by TCRdb on the 5' RACE reads, gives a single entry per CDR3 protein. The data hold under 800,000 distinct CDR3 sequences, with 21% observed a single time. In addition, the sample was reused for a study of T cells expressing NK-cell markers.

Sequenced input: PBMCs. The receptors stem from a woman aged 18-35 years in good health. Both conserved end residues are part of each CDR3. Fields, in order: D gene, clone size, V gene, J gene, CDR3 DNA, CDR3 protein. The D gene is left open where the match is weak. Not every row has a clone size; where given, it reads once, few, many or a size class.

>-|-|TRBV6-2/TRBV6-3|TRBJ2-7
TGTGCCAGCATGGCTCACCCCTACGAGCAGTACTTC
CASMAHPYEQYF
>TRBD2|-|TRBV12-3/TRBV12-4|TRBJ2-7
TGTGCCAGCAGTTGGGGAGCTAGCGGGAGGGGCTACGAGCAGTACTTC
CASSWGASGRGYEQYF
>-|few|TRBV9|TRBJ2-1
TGTGCCAGCAGCGTATCTACCGGGACGGTGAATGAGCAGTTCTTC
CASSVSTGTVNEQFF
>TRBD1|many|TRBV10-3|TRBJ1-1
TGTGCCATCAGTGAAACAGGGGGAGTACGGACTGAAGCTTTCTTT
CAISETGGVRTEAFF
>-|few|TRBV28|TRBJ2-7
TGTGCCAGCAGTTTAACCCCGAGAGGGAGCGGCGAGCAGTACTTC
CASSLTPRGSGEQYF
>-|many|TRBV28|TRBJ1-1
TGTGCCAGCCGTCGGACACTTAACACTGAAGCTTTCTTT
CASRRTLNTEAFF
>TRBD2|-|TRBV6-5|TRBJ2-3
TGTGCCAGCAGTTACGGTAGGACTAGCGGAGATACGCAGTATTTT
CASSYGRTSGDTQYF
>TRBD1|-|TRBV9|TRBJ1-2
TGTGCCAGCAGCATCAGAGGACAGGGGGGCTATGGCTACACCTTC
CASSIRGQGGYGYTF
>-|few|TRBV4-3|TRBJ1-1
TGCGCCAGCAGCCAAGATATGAAGGTGAACACTGAAGCTTTCTTT
CASSQDMKVNTEAFF
>TRBD2|-|TRBV10-1|TRBJ2-7
TGCGCCAGCAGTGAGGGGACTAGCGGGAGTAATGAGCAGTACTTC
CASSEGTSGSNEQYF
>-|-|TRBV12-3/TRBV12-4|TRBJ2-7
TGTGCCAGCAGTTTCCCGGCAGGGACCACCTACGAGCAGTACTTC
CASSFPAGTTYEQYF
>-|-|TRBV6-6|TRBJ1-6
TGTGCCAGCAGTTACAGAAATAATTCACCCCTCCACTTT
CASSYRNNSPLHF
>-|few|TRBV20-1|TRBJ2-3
TGCAGTGCTAATCCGGGGCCACGAGATACGCAGTATTTT
CSANPGPRDTQYF
>-|-|TRBV30|TRBJ2-2
TGTGCCTGGTTCCGTGGCGGGGAGCTGTTTTTT
CAWFRGGELFF
>-|many|TRBV10-3|TRBJ2-5
TGTGCCATCAGCAACTCCGGGGAGACCCAGTACTTC
CAISNSGETQYF
>TRBD2|few|TRBV29-1|TRBJ2-2
TGCAGCGTTCGGGCGGGGGGCTACACCGGGGAGCTGTTTTTT
CSVRAGGYTGELFF
>-|many|TRBV7-2|TRBJ2-5
TGTGCCAGCAGCTTAAGTACGGGGGTCGAGACCCAGTACTTC
CASSLSTGVETQYF
>-|-|TRBV2|TRBJ2-3
TGTGCCAGCAGTGATTGGGCCACAGATACGCAGTATTTT
CASSDWATDTQYF
>TRBD2|-|TRBV27|TRBJ2-7
TGTGCCAGCACCGAATTAGCGGGGGCCCCCGTGAACTTC
CASTELAGAPVNF
>TRBD2|many|TRBV20-1|TRBJ2-1
TGCAGTGCTATTCTAGCGGGAGGGACGACCTACAATGAGCAGTTCTTC
CSAILAGGTTYNEQFF
>-|many|TRBV12-3/TRBV12-4|TRBJ1-1
TGTGCCAGCAGTTTCGGGGGGCCGGAAGCTTTCTTT
CASSFGGPEAFF
>TRBD2|-|TRBV19|TRBJ2-3
TGTGCCAGTAGTATTCAGCGGACTAGCGGGGCAGGTACGCAGTATTTT
CASSIQRTSGAGTQYF
>-|-|TRBV5-6|TRBJ2-2
TGTGCCAGCAGCTTCGGAAATAGCGGTAACACCGGGGAGCTGTTTTTT
CASSFGNSGNTGELFF
>TRBD1|-|TRBV12-3/TRBV12-4|TRBJ2-1
TGTGCCAGCAGAGACCGGGACAGGGGGTACAATGAGCAGTTCTTC
CASRDRDRGYNEQFF
>-|-|TRBV12-3/TRBV12-4|TRBJ2-7
TGTGCCAGCAGTTTCCGGACATACTCCTACGAGCAGTACTTC
CASSFRTYSYEQYF
>TRBD2|-|TRBV4-3|TRBJ2-5
TGCGCCAGCAGCCATAAGCCAGGACTAGACCAAGAGACCCAGTACTTC
CASSHKPGLDQETQYF
>-|few|TRBV20-1|TRBJ1-3
TGCAGTGCTGAGTTGGGGGGCGCAGAACACACCATATATTTT
CSAELGGAEHTIYF
>-|few|TRBV7-2|TRBJ2-7
TGTGCCAGCAGCCAACGGGGAACCTACGAGCAGTACTTC
CASSQRGTYEQYF
>-|-|TRBV10-3|TRBJ2-7
TGTGCCATCGGAGTCGGGGATTACGAGCAGTACTTC
CAIGVGDYEQYF
>TRBD2|-|TRBV10-1|TRBJ2-3
TGCGCCAGCAGCGCCGGGTCTAGCGGGAGTTTCGATACGCAGTATTTT
CASSAGSSGSFDTQYF
>-|few|TRBV20-1|TRBJ2-3
TGCAGTGCTAGAGCTCTGGGCAGGGCCTCTAGCACAGATACGCAGTATTTT
CSARALGRASSTDTQYF
>-|few|TRBV20-1|TRBJ1-2
TGCAGTGCTACCCGTGGAGGGGACGGTGGCTACACCTTC
CSATRGGDGGYTF
>-|-|TRBV30|TRBJ2-5
TGTGCCTGGGAGGGGGGATCGGGGGAGACCCAGTACTTC
CAWEGGSGETQYF
>-|-|TRBV9|TRBJ1-6
TGTGCCAGCAGCGTAGCACCTCAGGGAGAAACCTACCTCCACTTT
CASSVAPQGETYLHF
>-|many|TRBV4-3|TRBJ2-1
TGCGCCAGCAGCCAGGTCTGGTCCTACAATGAGCAGTTCTTC
CASSQVWSYNEQFF
>TRBD1|-|TRBV15|TRBJ2-2
TGTGCCACCAGCAGAGGGGCGACAGGGGCCTGGAACACCGGGGAGCTGTTTTTT
CATSRGATGAWNTGELFF
>-|few|TRBV6-5|TRBJ1-2
TGTGCCAGCAGTTACCTCGGGCAGGGGCGTAACTATGGCTACACCTTC
CASSYLGQGRNYGYTF
>-|many|TRBV5-6|TRBJ2-7
TGTGCCAGCAGCTCGCTAGGAGCGGTAGGTTTCTACGAGCAGTACTTC
CASSSLGAVGFYEQYF
>-|-|TRBV12-3/TRBV12-4|TRBJ1-2
TGTGCCAGCAGACTACTAGGCGAATATGGCTACACCTTC
CASRLLGEYGYTF
>-|few|TRBV12-3/TRBV12-4|TRBJ2-5
TGTGCCAGCAACTTGAGAGCACAAGAGACCCAGTACTTC
CASNLRAQETQYF
>-|few|TRBV5-1|TRBJ2-1
TGCGCCAGCGGAGCTAGCGCCTCGGCCAGGCCCCCTCGGGGGCAGTTCTTC
CASGASASARPPRGQFF
>-|few|TRBV20-1|TRBJ2-2
TGCAGTGCTTGGATCCGGGGGAACGGGGAGCTGTTTTTT
CSAWIRGNGELFF
>-|few|TRBV5-1|TRBJ2-6
TGCGCCAGCAGCTCGCTAACACCGTCTGGGGCCAACGTCCTGACTTTC
CASSSLTPSGANVLTF
>-|few|TRBV29-1|TRBJ1-2
TGCAGCGTTACAGATGGCTACACCTTC
CSVTDGYTF
>TRBD2|few|TRBV5-6|TRBJ2-1
TGTGCCAGCAACGACCAAACTAGCGGGAGGGCCCCCACCTACAATGAGCAGTTCTTC
CASNDQTSGRAPTYNEQFF
>-|few|TRBV6-1|TRBJ2-3
TGTGCCAGCGGCTCCAGCGTTACTAGCACAGATACGCAGTATTTT
CASGSSVTSTDTQYF
>TRBD2|few|TRBV7-2|TRBJ2-7
TGTGCCAGCAGCGGAACTAGCGGGAGGTGGGACGAGCAGTACTTC
CASSGTSGRWDEQYF